This TCR beta chain was sequenced in a study of blood T cell repertoires in COVID-19. At the level of the study: Some COVID-19 samples were acute and others convalescent; all came from the United States, Italy and Spain. From T cells, B-cell-depleted T cells, or PBMCs came the material, which was cDNA or gDNA.

Per the germline V gene, CDR1 is MDHEN and CDR2 is SYDVKM. There are 15 residues in the CDR3. V lost 6 bases, J lost 7 bases, and 19 bases lay in between. Original handling: Amplifying reference gene primers gave estimates of nucleated cell counts. Only in-frame clones appear in the TCRdb table, and some are missing; sequencing was by immunoSEQ multiplex PCR. The DNA gave D and trimming, while V, J and clone size come from that table. The sample yields fewer than 200,000 clones, approximately 83% seen once. This clonotype originated in a man aged 50 to 60 with active or convalescent COVID-19. Sequenced material: peripheral blood. The chain couples TRBV28 to TRBJ1-5; no clear D gene. The DNA for the CDR3 is TGTGCCAGCAGACTAGGCGGGCAGATGGAACAGCCCCAGCATTTT. Translation gives CASRLGGQMEQPQHF.